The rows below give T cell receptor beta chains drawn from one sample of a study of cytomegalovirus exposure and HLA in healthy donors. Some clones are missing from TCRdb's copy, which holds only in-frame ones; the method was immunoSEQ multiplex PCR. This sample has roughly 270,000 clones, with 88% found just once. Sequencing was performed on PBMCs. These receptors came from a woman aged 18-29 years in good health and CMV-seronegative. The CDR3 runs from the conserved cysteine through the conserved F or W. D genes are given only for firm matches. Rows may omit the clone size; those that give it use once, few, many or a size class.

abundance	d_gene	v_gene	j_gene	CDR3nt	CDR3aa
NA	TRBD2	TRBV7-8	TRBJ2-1	TGTGCCAGCAGCTTCACCGGGACTAGCGGGTTTCGGGATGAGCAGTTCTTC	CASSFTGTSGFRDEQFF
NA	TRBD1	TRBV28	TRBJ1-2	TGTGCCAGCAGTTTGGGACAGCTTAACTATGGCTACACCTTC	CASSLGQLNYGYTF
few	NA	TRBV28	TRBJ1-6	TGTGCCAGCAGCCCGCCGGGGAATTCACCCCTCCACTTT	CASSPPGNSPLHF
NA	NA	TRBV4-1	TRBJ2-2	TGCGCCAGCAGCCAAGTCCTCGGGGAGCTGTTTTTT	CASSQVLGELFF
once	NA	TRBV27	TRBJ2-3	TGTGCCAGCAGTTGGGGGGGCAGGACGGATACGCAGTATTTT	CASSWGGRTDTQYF
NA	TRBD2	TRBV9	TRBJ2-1	TGTGCCAGCAGCTCAGACCCCGCTAGCGGGGTCAATGAGCAGTTCTTC	CASSSDPASGVNEQFF
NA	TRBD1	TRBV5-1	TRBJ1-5	TGCGCCAGCAGCTATGTCGGGACAGGGGGCAATCAGCCCCAGCATTTT	CASSYVGTGGNQPQHF
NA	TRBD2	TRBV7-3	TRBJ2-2	TGTGCCTCAAGCGGGAGTTGGGGTGGCGGGGAGCTGTTTTTT	CASSGSWGGGELFF
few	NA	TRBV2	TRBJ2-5	TGTGCCAGCCAGGGACAAGAGACCCAGTACTTC	CASQGQETQYF
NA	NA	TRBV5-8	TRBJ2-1	TGTGCCAGCAGCTTGCAGGGGTCTTCCTACAATGAGCAGTTCTTC	CASSLQGSSYNEQFF
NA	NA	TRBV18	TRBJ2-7	TGTGCCAGCTCACCACCGGGTTCCAGGGGCGAGCAGTACTTC	CASSPPGSRGEQYF
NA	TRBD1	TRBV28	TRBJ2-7	TGTGCCAGCAGTAGAACAGGGGATTTGTACTTC	CASSRTGDLYF
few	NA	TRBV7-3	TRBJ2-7	TGTGCCAGCAGCTTAAACCCGGGGACAAGCGAGCAGTACTTC	CASSLNPGTSEQYF
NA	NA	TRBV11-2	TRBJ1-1	TGTGCCAGCAGCTTAGATCAGCGAGGGAAAGCTTTCTTT	CASSLDQRGKAFF
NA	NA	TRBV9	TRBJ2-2	TGTGCCAGCAGCGTAGTTAGCGGGGAGCTGTTTTTT	CASSVVSGELFF
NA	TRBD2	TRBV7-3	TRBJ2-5	TGTGCCAGCAGCCCCGGGACTAGCGGGAGCCTAGAGACCCAGTACTTC	CASSPGTSGSLETQYF
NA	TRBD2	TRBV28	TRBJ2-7	TGTGCCAGCAGTCCTCAACCTGGGACTAGCGGGAGCTACGAGCAGTACTTC	CASSPQPGTSGSYEQYF
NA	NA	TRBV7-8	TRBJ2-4	TGTGCCAGCAGCACAAACGGACACTCCCTAGCCAAAAACATTCAGTACTTC	CASSTNGHSLAKNIQYF
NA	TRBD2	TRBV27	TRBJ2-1	TGTGCCAGCAGCCTAAATAGCGGGTTCTACAATGAGCAGTTCTTC	CASSLNSGFYNEQFF
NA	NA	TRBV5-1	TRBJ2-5	TGCGCCAGCAGCTTGACGAAACAGGGTCGGGAGACCCAGTACTTC	CASSLTKQGRETQYF
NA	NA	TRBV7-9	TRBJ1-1	TGTGCCAGCAGCTACCCGAGCACTGAAGCTTTCTTT	CASSYPSTEAFF
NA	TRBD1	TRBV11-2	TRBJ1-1	TGTGCCAGCATCGCCGGGACAGGGTTTGGTTCTGAAGCTTTCTTT	CASIAGTGFGSEAFF
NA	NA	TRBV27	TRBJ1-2	TGTGCTTCCCGGGGGGGCAACGGGGGCTACACCTTC	CASRGGNGGYTF
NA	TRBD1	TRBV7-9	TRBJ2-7	TGTGCCAGCAGCTCGCCGGGACAGGGGCGGGACGAGCAGTACTTC	CASSSPGQGRDEQYF
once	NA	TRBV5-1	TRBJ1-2	TGCGCCAGCAGCAAAGACCTTTCCCGGGGGGATAGGGGCTACACCTTC	CASSKDLSRGDRGYTF
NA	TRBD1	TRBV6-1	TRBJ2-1	TGTGCCAGCAGCATCCGGACAGGGGGCTTTAATGAGCAGTTCTTC	CASSIRTGGFNEQFF
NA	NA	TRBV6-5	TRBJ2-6	TGTGCCAGCAGTTACTCGGGCGCTGGGGCCAACGTCCTGACTTTC	CASSYSGAGANVLTF
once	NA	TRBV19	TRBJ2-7	TGTGCCAGTAGTCCCTCTCACAGGGAGATAACTACCGAGCAGTACTTC	CASSPSHREITTEQYF
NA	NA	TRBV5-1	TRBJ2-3	TGCGCCAGCACTGGGGGGGCCGCCACAGATACGCAGTATTTT	CASTGGAATDTQYF
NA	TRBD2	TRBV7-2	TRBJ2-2	TGTGCCAGTAGAACTAGCGGGAACACCGGGGAGCTGTTTTTT	CASRTSGNTGELFF
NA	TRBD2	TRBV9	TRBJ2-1	TGTGCCAGCAGCGTAGGATTCGGGAGGGCGCGGAATGAGCAGTTCTTC	CASSVGFGRARNEQFF
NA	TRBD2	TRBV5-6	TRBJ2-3	TGTGCCAGCAGCTCTTTTCTAGCGGCCTCCACAGATACGCAGTATTTT	CASSSFLAASTDTQYF
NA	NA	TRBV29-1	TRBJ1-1	TGCAGCGTAACGCGGCAGCCGTTGAACACTGAAGCTTTCTTT	CSVTRQPLNTEAFF
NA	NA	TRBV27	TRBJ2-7	TGTGCCAGCAGTTTTAGTTACGAGCAGTACTTC	CASSFSYEQYF
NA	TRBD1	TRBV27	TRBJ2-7	TGTGCCAGCAGTTTATCTCGACAGGGCCCCTACGAGCAGTACTTC	CASSLSRQGPYEQYF
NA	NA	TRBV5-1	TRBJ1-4	TGCGCCAGCAGCATAACCACCGGGACATTCGGTGAAAAACTGTTTTTT	CASSITTGTFGEKLFF
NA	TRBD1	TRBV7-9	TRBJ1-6	TGTGCCAGCAGCTCCGACGGGGACAGGGGGTCACCCCTCCACTTT	CASSSDGDRGSPLHF
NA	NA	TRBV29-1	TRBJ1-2	TGCAGCGTTTCCACAGGGAACTATGGCTACACCTTC	CSVSTGNYGYTF
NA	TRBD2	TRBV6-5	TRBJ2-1	TGTGCCAGCCGGACTAGCGAGGCCTACAATGAGCAGTTCTTC	CASRTSEAYNEQFF
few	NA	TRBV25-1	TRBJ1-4	TGTGCCAGCAGTGGAGAACAGGGATTGAATGAAAAACTGTTTTTT	CASSGEQGLNEKLFF
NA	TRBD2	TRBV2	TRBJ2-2	TGTGCCAGCAGTGGGTCGATAGCGGGAGGTATGGAGCTGTTTTTT	CASSGSIAGGMELFF
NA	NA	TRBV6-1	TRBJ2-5	TGTGCCAGCAGTGAAGGGCCCGGGCAAGAGACCCAGTACTTC	CASSEGPGQETQYF
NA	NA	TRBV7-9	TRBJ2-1	TGTGCCAGCAGCTTAGACTCTTTGGTGAATGAGCAGTTCTTC	CASSLDSLVNEQFF
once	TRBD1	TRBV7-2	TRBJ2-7	TGTGCCAGCAGCACGAGGACAGGTACGTCCTACGAGCAGTACTTC	CASSTRTGTSYEQYF
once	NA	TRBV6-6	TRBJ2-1	TGTGCCAGCAGGAAGGACAGCTCTAATGAGCAGTTCTTC	CASRKDSSNEQFF
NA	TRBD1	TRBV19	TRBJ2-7	TGTGCCAGTAGTCACGGCAGGGGGTACGAGCAGTACTTC	CASSHGRGYEQYF
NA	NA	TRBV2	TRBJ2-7	TGTGCCAGCAGGGATATAGGACGGGAGAGCTCCTACGAGCAGTACTTC	CASRDIGRESSYEQYF
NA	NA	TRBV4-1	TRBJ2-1	TGCGCCAGCAGCCATGAGCGTTCCAATGAGCAGTTCTTC	CASSHERSNEQFF
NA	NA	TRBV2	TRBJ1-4	TGTGCCAGCAGGTTGGAGTCAACTAATGAAAAACTGTTTTTT	CASRLESTNEKLFF
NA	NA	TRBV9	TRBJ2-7	TGTGCCAGCAGCGCTGGGACTCCCCACGAGCAGTACTTC	CASSAGTPHEQYF
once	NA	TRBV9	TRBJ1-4	TGTGCCAGCAGCGTACAGGCAACTAATGAAAAACTGTTTTTT	CASSVQATNEKLFF
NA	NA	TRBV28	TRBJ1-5	TGTGCCAGCAGTTTAGCCCACAGGATCAGTCGGCAGCCCCAGCATTTT	CASSLAHRISRQPQHF
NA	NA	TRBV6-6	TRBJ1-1	TGTGCCACCCACGGGAACACTGAAGCTTTCTTT	CATHGNTEAFF
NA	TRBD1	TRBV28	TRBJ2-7	TGTGCCAGCAGTCCGGGACAGGCGATCTACGAGCAGTACTTC	CASSPGQAIYEQYF
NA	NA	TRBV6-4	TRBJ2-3	TGTGCCAGCAGTGACTCGGAGCGGTCTAGCACAGATACGCAGTATTTT	CASSDSERSSTDTQYF
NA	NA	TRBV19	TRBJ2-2	TGTGCCAGTAGTATAGGAGGAGGGCTTCTACTCCCCGGGGAGCTGTTTTTT	CASSIGGGLLLPGELFF
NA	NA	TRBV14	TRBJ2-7	TGTGCCAGCAGCCAAGGGGCGGGCCGACACTCCTACGAGCAGTACTTC	CASSQGAGRHSYEQYF
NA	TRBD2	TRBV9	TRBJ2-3	TGTGCCAGCAGCACTCCTAGCGGGAGGGCCCCGAATACGCAGTATTTT	CASSTPSGRAPNTQYF
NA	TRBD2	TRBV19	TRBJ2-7	TGTGCCAGTAGTAGGAAGCGGGGGAGCTCCTACGAGCAGTACTTC	CASSRKRGSSYEQYF
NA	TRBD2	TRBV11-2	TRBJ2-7	TGTGCCAGCAGCCAACCTGGACTAGCGGGAAACGAGCAGTACTTC	CASSQPGLAGNEQYF